This section outlines one T cell receptor (beta chain) sequence together with its context. The germline V gene has CDR1 MNHNS and CDR2 SASEGT. The CDR3 totals 14 residues. With V trimmed by 6 bases and J by 0 bases, 4 bases remained unmatched. This specimen comes from a study of technical replicates of blood from a handful of donors. Using immunoSEQ multiplex PCR, the repertoire was profiled, and TCRdb retains in-frame clones only, with some absent. The data show tens of thousands of clones, more than 90% seen once. This receptor was obtained from a human donor in good health. Some clones in this sample may be carry-over from other donors' samples. Specimen: PBMCs. The chain joins TRBV6-1 to TRBJ2-7; 8 bases match TRBD1. The CDR3 DNA reads as TGTGCCAGCAGACGGGACAGGAACTCCTACGAGCAGTACTTC. The encoded protein is CASRRDRNSYEQYF.